These 15 T cell receptor beta chains came from one sample sequenced in a study of T cells expressing NK-cell markers. TCRdb reprocessed the 5' RACE reads and stores each CDR3 protein as one record, lacking DNA. Its clone listing holds around 550,000 distinct CDR3 sequences. The sequenced sample was blood T cells: a sorted CD56 or NKG2C T cell subset, CD4+ or CD8+ T cells, or bulk PBMC T cells (not recorded which). These receptors all come from a man aged 18 to 35 in good health.

CDR3 region: CASSSRQAGSPLHF. The V call is TRBV6-5, the J call TRBJ1-6; TCRdb calls TRBD1, which cannot be checked without DNA. CDR1 and CDR2 from the germline V gene are MNHEY and SVGAGI. The CDR3 spans 14 residues.

The V gene is TRBV12-3 or TRBV12-4, the J gene TRBJ2-7; TCRdb selects TRBD1, and the lack of DNA leaves this call unchecked. The CDR3 sequence is 16 residues long. CDR3 residues: CASSPQMGLGNVQQYF.

The chain joins TRBV4-2 to TRBJ2-1; TCRdb selects TRBD2, and the lack of DNA leaves this call unchecked. The CDR3 loop spans 18 amino acids. The germline V gene encodes CDR1 LGHNA and CDR2 YNFKEQ. This CDR3 reads CASSHGTSGASSYNEQFF.

This rearrangement joins TRBV5-5 to TRBJ1-1; as DNA is missing, the TRBD1 call by TCRdb cannot be tested. The CDR3 extends over 12 amino acids. The germline V gene encodes CDR1 SGHKS and CDR2 YYEKEE (reference sequence). CDR3 sequence reads: CASSGQGSAAFF. The variable domain in full, completed from reference TRBV5-5 and TRBJ1-1, reads DAGVTQSPTHLIKTRGQQVTLRCSPISGHKSVSWYQQVLGQGPQFIFQYYEKEERGRGNFPDRFSARQFPNYSSELNVNALLLGDSALYLCASSGQGSAAFFGQGTRLTVV.

The chain uses TRBV7-9 and TRBJ1-2. The CDR3 loop spans 14 amino acids. The V gene's germline CDR1 is SEHNR and CDR2 FQNEAQ (reference sequence). The CDR3 protein is CASSLATVGYGYTF. The full variable domain, completed using reference TRBV7-9 and TRBJ1-2, is DTGVSQNPRHKITKRGQNVTFRCDPISEHNRLYWYRQTLGQGPEFLTYFQNEAQLEKSRLLSDRFSAERPKGSFSTLEIQRTEQGDSAMYLCASSLATVGYGYTFGSGTRLTVV.

This chain connects TRBV6-1 to TRBJ1-1; TCRdb's D call of TRBD1 is untestable without DNA. The CDR3 consists of 15 residues. CDR1 is MNHNS and CDR2 is SASEGT in the germline V gene. The CDR3 protein is CASSEGGDFNTEAFF.

The V and J genes are TRBV7-9 and TRBJ2-7. The CDR3 length is 14 residues. Germline loops: CDR1 SEHNR, CDR2 FQNEAQ (reference sequence). CDR3 sequence reads: CASSLEQVFHEQYF.

The rearrangement uses TRBV5-1 and TRBJ1-1; the D call of TRBD1 rests on TCRdb alone, since no DNA is present to check it. CDR1 SGHRS and CDR2 YFSETQ come from the germline V gene. The length of the CDR3 is 16 residues. CDR3 protein: CASSLFRPRGDTEAFF.

The chain combines TRBV5-4 with TRBJ2-1; there is no DNA to check the TCRdb D call of TRBD1. The germline V gene encodes CDR1 SGHNT and CDR2 YYREEE (reference sequence). This CDR3 has 17 amino acids. Here the CDR3 reads CASSLRGQVTRANEQFF.

The chain couples TRBV25-1 to TRBJ2-7. The length of the CDR3 is 11 residues. Germline lookup yields CDR1 MGHDK and CDR2 SYGVNS. The CDR3 sequence is CASSDFYEQYF.

This chain joins TRBV29-1 and TRBJ2-7; TCRdb picks TRBD1, but there is no DNA to check that call. The germline V gene encodes CDR1 SQVTM and CDR2 ANQGSEA. The CDR3 is made up of 12 amino acids. The CDR3 protein is CSVGPGHSEQYF.

The chain is built from TRBV4-3 and TRBJ2-1; TCRdb's D gene call, TRBD1, goes unchecked for lack of DNA. The CDR3 consists of 16 residues. In germline, CDR1 is LGHNA, CDR2 YSLEER. CDR3 sequence reads: CASSQSTGTGGNEQFF.

V is TRBV18 and J is TRBJ2-7; checking the TCRdb D call of TRBD1 is not possible without DNA. This CDR3 has 16 residues. The germline gives CDR1 KGHSH, CDR2 LQKENI. CDR3 loop: CASSPGQGSGNYEQYF.

The chain employs TRBV5-5 and TRBJ2-3; no DNA is available, so the TRBD2 call from TCRdb remains unchecked. There are 16 residues in the CDR3. The germline gives CDR1 SGHKS, CDR2 YYEKEE (reference sequence). The CDR3 loop reads CASSLGGLAGSDTQYF. The variable domain in full, completed from reference TRBV5-5 and TRBJ2-3, reads DAGVTQSPTHLIKTRGQQVTLRCSPISGHKSVSWYQQVLGQGPQFIFQYYEKEERGRGNFPDRFSARQFPNYSSELNVNALLLGDSALYLCASSLGGLAGSDTQYFGPGTRLTVL.

The V and J genes are TRBV21-1 and TRBJ2-1; TCRdb names TRBD2, which stays unverified in the absence of DNA. TRBV21-1 is labeled a pseudogene. CDR3 length equals 19 residues. The CDR3 loop is CASSAEGLAGGDSYNEQFF.